Listed here are 25 T cell receptor beta chains from one sample, sequenced in a study of cytomegalovirus exposure and HLA in healthy donors. The PCR was carried out with 60 Vbeta primers and 13 Jbeta primers. Repertoires were generated with immunoSEQ multiplex PCR, while TCRdb's copy carries only in-frame clones and drops some. The table shows around 150,000 clones, with roughly three quarters occurring only once. The sample consisted of PBMCs. These TCRs come from a woman in her forties in good health and CMV-seronegative.

Regarding this clone: The same CDR3 is also encoded by other DNA sequences in this sample. V usage is TRBV2 and J usage is TRBJ1-2; 9 positions agree with TRBD1. The CDR3 is 14 amino acids. V gave up 4 bases and J gave up 5 bases; unmatched junction bases: 5. Germline V gene data show CDR1 as SNHLY and CDR2 as FYNNEI. CDR3 DNA: TGTGCCAGCAGTGGGACAGGGGTTCGGTATGGCTACACCTTC. It codes for CASSGTGVRYGYTF.

In the case of this clone: Compared with germline, one end of the junction differs, possibly owing to a read error. For the CDR3, the DNA is TGTGCCAGCAGCATAGCGGGACAGGGGGCGAGAAACATTCAGTACTTC. Its protein is CASSIAGQGARNIQYF. The J gene is TRBJ2-4, the V gene TRBV7-8, with 12 bases aligning to TRBD1. From germline, CDR1 is SGHVS and CDR2 FQNEAQ. CDR3 length: 16 residues.

The V and J genes are TRBV19 and TRBJ2-3; weak D call: TRBD1 (6 bases). Deletions cut 5 bases from V and 4 bases from J, with 10 bases between. The CDR3 loop spans 13 amino acids. Looked up from germline, CDR1 is LNHDA and CDR2 is SQIVND (reference sequence). In nucleotides, the CDR3 is TGTGCCAGTAGTCAGGGGTTGGCAGATACGCAGTATTTT. Translating it yields CASSQGLADTQYF. Looking up the rest from reference TRBV19 and TRBJ2-3 gives the full variable domain: DGGITQSPKYLFRKEGQNVTLSCEQNLNHDAMYWYRQDPGQGLRLIYYSQIVNDFQKGDIAEGYSVSREKKESFPLTVTSAQKNPTAFYLCASSQGLADTQYFGPGTRLTVL.

This clone occurred a few times. The chain employs TRBV7-9 and TRBJ2-7; perhaps TRBD1 as D (6 bases). This CDR3 comprises 15 residues. Germline CDR1 SEHNR, CDR2 FQNEAQ (reference sequence). V was shortened by 5 bases and J by 2 bases, with 16 bases between the two germline ends. DNA of the CDR3: TGTGCCAGCAGCCCACGGTCAGGGGAGACCTACGAGCAGTACTTC. As protein: CASSPRSGETYEQYF.

V is TRBV6-5 and J is TRBJ2-5; D perhaps matches TRBD1 (5 bases). Near its end, the DNA agrees better with TRBJ2-7, so the J call may be wrong. The CDR3 is 14 amino acids. CDR1 is MNHEY, CDR2 SVGAGI, per germline. This CDR3 is CASSYSTVYDEQYF. The CDR3, as DNA: TGTGCCAGCAGTTACTCGACAGTCTATGACGAGCAGTACTTC.

This clone was observed at least ten times. The chain employs TRBV4-2 and TRBJ2-3, with D tentatively TRBD2 (6 bases). Per the germline V gene, CDR1 is LGHNA and CDR2 is YNFKEQ. This CDR3 is built from 14 residues. V was shortened by 1 base and J by 4 bases, with 9 bases between the two germline ends. The CDR3 is CASSQGLEADTQYF. The CDR3 DNA reads TGTGCCAGCAGCCAAGGACTAGAAGCAGATACGCAGTATTTT.

The chain is built from TRBV19 and TRBJ1-1; TRBD1 aligns across 9 bases. The CDR3 runs to 13 residues. Per the germline V gene, CDR1 is LNHDA and CDR2 is SQIVND (reference sequence). V lost 6 bases and J lost 5; bases outside the gene matches: 4. CDR3 sequence reads: CASRDRGDTEAFF. Here the CDR3 DNA reads TGTGCCAGTAGGGACAGGGGTGATACTGAAGCTTTCTTT.

The chain joins TRBV18 to TRBJ2-2, with TRBD2 as a possible D gene (5 bases). Deletions cut 3 bases from V and 4 bases from J, with 12 bases between. The germline V gene encodes CDR1 KGHSH and CDR2 LQKENI. The CDR3 sequence is 15 residues long. The DNA of the CDR3 is TGTGCCAGCTCACCCACCCGGGAATTCACCGGGGAGCTGTTTTTT. It specifies CASSPTREFTGELFF.

The gene calls are TRBV4-1 and TRBJ1-4; D call uncertain. V shed 4 bases and J shed 3 bases, with 15 bases lying between them. Germline loops: CDR1 MGHRA, CDR2 YSYEKL. The CDR3 totals 16 residues. CDR3 DNA sequence: TGCGCCAGCAGCCTTAGGGAGGCAGGCCCTAATGAAAAACTGTTTTTT. Translating gives CASSLREAGPNEKLFF.

This chain connects TRBV29-1 to TRBJ2-5; possible D gene TRBD2, 7 bases. CDR1 and CDR2 (germline): SQVTM, ANQGSEA. V was clipped by 1 base and J by 2 bases, with 20 bases between them. This CDR3 has 17 residues. Here the CDR3 DNA reads TGCAGCGTTGAAGGGACAGCTCTAGCGGCGAGACAAGAGACCCAGTACTTC. Its protein product is CSVEGTALAARQETQYF.

This clone showed up just a few times. This CDR3 reads CASSRTGMNTEAFF. CDR3 sequence (DNA): TGTGCCAGTAGTCGGACGGGAATGAACACTGAAGCTTTCTTT. This chain connects TRBV19 to TRBJ1-1, with D hard to call. V gave up 5 bases and J gave up 0 bases, with 10 bases separating them. Looked up from germline, CDR1 is LNHDA and CDR2 is SQIVND (reference sequence). The CDR3 runs to 14 residues.

This chain joins TRBV30 and TRBJ1-5; the match to TRBD1 covers 7 bases. V lost 0 bases to trimming and J lost 0 bases; unmatched junction nucleotides: 11. The CDR3 contains 18 residues. Germline V gene data show CDR1 as GTSNPN and CDR2 as SVGIG (reference sequence). DNA of the CDR3: TGTGCCTGGAGTGTAGGGACAGTCAGCTCGGTTAGCAATCAGCCCCAGCATTTT. Translated: CAWSVGTVSSVSNQPQHF. The full variable domain, in which reference TRBV30 and TRBJ1-5 provide the parts outside the CDR3, is SQTIHQWPATLVQPVGSPLSLECTVEGTSNPNLYWYRQAAGRGLQLLFYSVGIGQISSEVPQNLSASRPQDRQFILSSKKLLLSDSGFYLCAWSVGTVSSVSNQPQHFGDGTRLSIL.

The gene calls are TRBV30 and TRBJ1-1; D possibly corresponds to TRBD1 (6 bases). From germline, CDR1 is GTSNPN and CDR2 SVGIG (reference sequence). V was pared by 5 bases and J by 0 bases, with 7 bases between. This CDR3 comprises 12 residues. The CDR3 here is CAWGQMNTEAFF. Written as DNA, the CDR3 is TGTGCCTGGGGACAGATGAACACTGAAGCTTTCTTT. Filled out from reference TRBV30 and TRBJ1-1, the complete variable domain reads SQTIHQWPATLVQPVGSPLSLECTVEGTSNPNLYWYRQAAGRGLQLLFYSVGIGQISSEVPQNLSASRPQDRQFILSSKKLLLSDSGFYLCAWGQMNTEAFFGQGTRLTVV.

The J gene is TRBJ1-6, the V gene TRBV11-2; a possible D gene is TRBD1 (6 bases). Trimming shortened V by 2 bases and J by 5 bases, and 7 bases separated the two germline ends. Germline-derived CDR1 and CDR2 are SGHAT and FQNNGV. The CDR3 totals 14 residues. CDR3 in DNA: TGTGCCAGCAGCTTACAGGGGCATAATTCACCCCTCCACTTT. Translation: CASSLQGHNSPLHF. Filled out from reference TRBV11-2 and TRBJ1-6, the complete variable domain reads EAGVAQSPRYKIIEKRQSVAFWCNPISGHATLYWYQQILGQGPKLLIQFQNNGVVDDSQLPKDRFSAERLKGVDSTLKIQPAKLEDSAVYLCASSLQGHNSPLHFGNGTRLTVT.

CDR3 coding DNA: TGTGCCAGCAGTTTAGCGGGGGGCACAGATACGCAGTATTTT. Translating gives CASSLAGGTDTQYF. The rearrangement uses TRBV6-6 and TRBJ2-3; 9 nucleotides align to TRBD2. V gave up 4 bases and J gave up 1 base; unmatched junction bases: 0. CDR3 length: 14 residues. The V gene's germline CDR1 is MNHNY and CDR2 SVGAGI (reference sequence).

The rearrangement links TRBV15 to TRBJ2-7; D might be TRBD1 (6 bases). The germline V gene encodes CDR1 LNHNV and CDR2 YYDKDF (reference sequence). The CDR3 extends over 13 amino acids. V lost 6 bases, J lost 3 bases, and 12 bases lay in between. The CDR3 bases are TGTGCCACCAGGGGGGCTGGGAACTACGAGCAGTACTTC. It specifies CATRGAGNYEQYF.

This clone was found a few times. This chain joins TRBV30 and TRBJ1-4, with a tentative D call TRBD1 (5 bases). Germline CDR1 GTSNPN, CDR2 SVGIG (reference sequence). CDR3 length equals 17 residues. The ends were cut back, 0 bases at V and 3 bases at J, with 17 bases in the middle. The CDR3 DNA sequence: TGTGCCTGGAGTGTACTCTGGCAGGGTAGACCTAATGAAAAACTGTTTTTT. This encodes CAWSVLWQGRPNEKLFF.

The chain is built from TRBV5-1 and TRBJ2-1; no definite D call. The V gene lost 0 bases and the J gene lost 1 base, with 5 bases spanning the gap. The CDR3 length is 14 residues. Germline V gene lookup returns CDR1 SGHRS and CDR2 YFSETQ. The DNA of the CDR3 is TGCGCCAGCAGCTTGGTCGGGTCCTACAATGAGCAGTTCTTC. The encoded protein is CASSLVGSYNEQFF.

In its sample, this clone was seen once. The chain combines TRBV6-6 with TRBJ2-5; 7 bases are shared with TRBD2. The V and J ends lost 7 bases and 5 bases, in that order; junction bases with no gene match: 16. The CDR3 is 16 amino acids. Germline V gives CDR1 MNHNY, CDR2 SVGAGI (reference sequence). The CDR3 sequence is CASTQRAGTGEETQYF. The DNA of the CDR3 is TGTGCCAGCACTCAGAGAGCGGGGACGGGTGAGGAGACCCAGTACTTC.

The chain recombines TRBV19 with TRBJ2-1; 9 positions match TRBD1. The CDR3 spans 16 residues. CDR1 is LNHDA, CDR2 SQIVND, per germline (reference sequence). V was pared by 7 bases and J by 4 bases, with 11 bases of the junction left unmatched. The chain's CDR3 is CASTLEQGARYNEQFF. The CDR3, as DNA: TGTGCCAGTACCCTAGAACAGGGGGCGAGGTACAATGAGCAGTTCTTC. Using reference TRBV19 and TRBJ2-1 for the parts outside the CDR3, the full variable domain is DGGITQSPKYLFRKEGQNVTLSCEQNLNHDAMYWYRQDPGQGLRLIYYSQIVNDFQKGDIAEGYSVSREKKESFPLTVTSAQKNPTAFYLCASTLEQGARYNEQFFGPGTRLTVL.

The chain joins TRBV19 to TRBJ2-5; 10 bases are shared with TRBD1. The CDR3 has 16 residues. Trimming cost V 6 bases and J 5 bases; bases outside gene matches: 12. From germline, CDR1 is LNHDA and CDR2 SQIVND (reference sequence). DNA for the CDR3: TGTGCCAGTAGGAAGACAGGGGGCGCGGGGGCGGAGACCCAGTACTTC. It codes for CASRKTGGAGAETQYF.

V usage is TRBV14 and J usage is TRBJ2-1; 7 bases map to TRBD2. The CDR3 has 15 amino acids. The V gene end was trimmed by 2 bases and the J gene end by 4 bases; junction bases not matched to a gene: 5. Germline V gives CDR1 SGHDN, CDR2 FVKESK. The CDR3 sequence is CASSQLASGYNEQFF. The DNA of the CDR3 is TGTGCCAGCAGCCAATTGGCTAGCGGATACAATGAGCAGTTCTTC.

V gene TRBV7-9 combines with J gene TRBJ2-2; 7 bases are shared with TRBD1. The ends lost 5 bases at V and 0 bases at J; junction bases unmatched: 6. The CDR3 has 16 amino acids. Germline loops: CDR1 SEHNR, CDR2 FQNEAQ (reference sequence). The CDR3 reads CASSRTGASNTGELFF. CDR3 nucleotides: TGTGCCAGCAGCCGGACAGGCGCCTCGAACACCGGGGAGCTGTTTTTT.

The chain recombines TRBV5-6 with TRBJ2-1, with TRBD2 matching 8 bases. V lost 2 bases to trimming and J lost 3 bases; unmatched junction nucleotides: 4. CDR1 and CDR2 from the germline V gene are SGHDT and YYEEEE. The length of the CDR3 is 15 residues. The CDR3 DNA sequence: TGTGCCAGCAGCTTAGGCGGGGGGCTCTACAATGAGCAGTTCTTC. Its protein product is CASSLGGGLYNEQFF.

This clone was detected only a few times. This chain joins TRBV7-9 and TRBJ1-4; D uncertain. This CDR3 contains 17 residues. The germline CDR1 and CDR2 sequences are SEHNR and FQNEAQ (reference sequence). Trimming stripped 5 bases from V and 0 bases from J, with 16 bases between. The CDR3 DNA follows: TGTGCCAGCAGCCCAAATCCGATGGCTTCAACTAATGAAAAACTGTTTTTT. Amino acids: CASSPNPMASTNEKLFF.